One and the same sample provided the 8 T cell receptor beta chains below, sequenced in a study of cytomegalovirus exposure and HLA in healthy donors. The PCR made use of 60 Vbeta and 13 Jbeta primers. Method: immunoSEQ multiplex PCR; TCRdb's copy keeps in-frame clones and lacks some. The data show hundreds of thousands of clones, about 90% seen once. Sequencing was performed on PBMCs. Source of these receptors: a woman younger than 35 in good health and CMV-seronegative.

This chain connects TRBV30 to TRBJ2-2; the D is unclear. Trimming stripped 1 base from V and 6 bases from J, with 9 bases between. Germline CDR1 and CDR2: GTSNPN and SVGIG (reference sequence). The CDR3 runs 13 residues. As DNA, the CDR3 is TGTGCCTGGAGTGGCTTCGTAGCCGGGGAGCTGTTTTTT. Amino acids: CAWSGFVAGELFF. Based on the CDR3 plus reference TRBV30 and TRBJ2-2, the full variable domain is SQTIHQWPATLVQPVGSPLSLECTVEGTSNPNLYWYRQAAGRGLQLLFYSVGIGQISSEVPQNLSASRPQDRQFILSSKKLLLSDSGFYLCAWSGFVAGELFFGEGSRLTVL.

The chain employs TRBV27 and TRBJ1-1, with 7 bases identical to TRBD1. Germline V CDR1 and CDR2: MNHEY, SMNVEV (reference sequence). The CDR3 is 13 residues long. V was pared by 3 bases and J by 5 bases, with 3 bases of the junction left unmatched. The CDR3 protein is CASSLTGRTEAFF. CDR3 nucleotides: TGTGCCAGCAGTTTGACAGGGCGGACTGAAGCTTTCTTT.

This rearrangement joins TRBV5-1 to TRBJ1-2; no definite D call. Between the trimmed V and J ends, which lost 3 bases and 3 bases, there was a span of 15 bases. CDR3 length: 15 amino acids. Germline lookup yields CDR1 SGHRS and CDR2 YFSETQ. The CDR3 region has the DNA TGCGCCAGCAGCTCCGGGCTGGGAGCCCACTATGGCTACACCTTC. Amino acids: CASSSGLGAHYGYTF.

The J gene is TRBJ2-5, the V gene TRBV13, with 8 bases fitting TRBD1. The better agreement between TRBJ2-7 and the DNA end casts doubt on the J call. Germline V gene lookup returns CDR1 PRHDT and CDR2 FYEKMQ (reference sequence). This CDR3 has 16 residues. The CDR3 bases are TGTGCCAGCAGCCCCAGAGGGGGCAGGGGGCTTTACGAGCAGTACTTC. Protein sequence: CASSPRGGRGLYEQYF.

The genes are TRBV11-3 and TRBJ2-5; possible D gene TRBD1, 6 bases. The J call may be wrong; the DNA end is better matched by TRBJ2-7. In germline, CDR1 is SGHNT, CDR2 YENEEA. The CDR3 is 18 amino acids. This CDR3 reads CASSLRVRGPALNYEQYF. CDR3 sequence (DNA): TGTGCCAGCAGCTTACGAGTCAGGGGACCGGCTTTAAACTACGAGCAGTACTTC.

The rearrangement links TRBV19 to TRBJ2-7, with 11 bases identical to TRBD2. This CDR3 spans 15 amino acids. Looked up from germline, CDR1 is LNHDA and CDR2 is SQIVND (reference sequence). V shed 4 bases and J 3 bases; nucleotides not matched to a gene: 5. CDR3 in DNA: TGTGCCAGTAGTAAAACTAGCGGGGGAGTCTACGAGCAGTACTTC. Its protein product is CASSKTSGGVYEQYF.

The chain has TRBV10-2 and TRBJ1-2, with D possibly being TRBD1 (6 bases). CDR3 size: 14 residues. V shed 6 bases and J shed 4 bases, with 15 bases lying between them. CDR1 and CDR2 from the germline V gene are WSHSY and SAAADI. The CDR3 coding sequence is TGCGCCAGCAGGGCCTACAGGGAGACCTATGGCTACACCTTC. Translating it yields CASRAYRETYGYTF.

This chain links TRBV14 with TRBJ2-6; TRBD2 aligns across 14 bases. The CDR3 contains 21 residues. CDR1 is SGHDN, CDR2 FVKESK, per germline. The ends lost 6 bases at V and 1 base at J; junction bases unmatched: 14. CDR3 sequence reads: CASSPTWKTSGGASGANVLTF. Here the CDR3 DNA reads TGTGCCAGCAGTCCGACTTGGAAGACTAGCGGGGGGGCTTCTGGGGCCAACGTCCTGACTTTC.